Sequencing of this TCR beta chain was carried out in a study of shared clonotypes between healthy human individuals (dated by TCRdb to the early 2020s). Study-wide context: A couple of women and a few men aged 18 to 49 years were included in the cohort. For each donor, CD4 naive and CD4 memory were each given three plates, CD8 naive was given two plates, and CD8 memory was given one plate. To estimate repertoire size and how much clonotype sharing occurs between individuals, the study deeply sequenced the blood TCR repertoires of about five healthy adults. To increase sequencing depth and limit assay-specific biases, TCR repertoire library preparation and sequencing were carried out by different laboratories using diverse techniques. Leukapheresis yielded between about 0.94 and 9 billion PBMCs per donor. General conclusions and limits of the study: Because the study included a small number of donors, the genetic and exposure-history diversity represented was limited. Rarefaction of sorted-subset datasets indicated incomplete sequencing despite the large sequencing depth. Sampling was limited to blood, and TCR repertoires in tissue likely differ from TCR repertoires in blood. Sharing across several donors was observed for around 5% of naive CD4, 3% to 3.5% of naive CD8, roughly 2.4% of memory CD4, and about 0.4% of memory CD8 clonotypes. Based on pairwise subsampling, the degree of clonotype sharing among donors was expected to be affected by sequencing depth. Larger estimated clonotype richness was generally found for naive subsets than for memory subsets. Clonotypes shared by all four sorted-subset donors showed higher generation probabilities than non-shared clonotypes.

A note on this clone: Its recognized antigen is unknown. No much larger clonotype is one base removed from it; base qualities were not supplied.

Using the deep immunoSEQ assay, TCR CDR3 regions were amplified from genomic DNA by multiplex PCR. For each cell subset, the extracted genomic DNA was distributed evenly across all wells of several immunoSEQ 96-well plates, and each plate served as one replicate. For sorted subsets, approximately 0.2 ug of genomic DNA, equivalent to around 31,000 T cell genomes, went into each replicate PCR. Purified libraries were measured with a Qubit 3.0 fluorometer, size-checked on a Bioanalyzer 2100, and measured again with the KAPA Library Quantification kit. Each immunoSEQ 96-well plate was sequenced on its own single-read 150-cycle Illumina NextSeq 550 flow cell. From the authors' description of their analysis: Because the immunoSEQ output held only junctional sequences and lacked quality scores, the filtering could not match the filtering applied to full-length reads. To assign V/J genes and CDR3, sequences were annotated against IMGT germline references using PyIR, a Python wrapper for IgBLAST v1.9. Reads were filtered out if the reads had weak V/J assignments (E-value above 1e-6), no CDR3, stop codons, out-of-frame junctions, or ambiguous translated residues. V3J clonotypes were defined by identical inferred V gene, J gene, and CDR3 amino acid sequence. Percentage overlap between repertoires was calculated by dividing the number of shared unique clonotypes by the size of the smaller repertoire. Repertoire richness was assessed with RTK rarefaction, the Chao1 estimator, and Recon v2.1 estimates of unobserved clonotypes. Generation probabilities were computed with OLGA for all TCRbeta clonotypes obtained by the gDNA method from several donors. Imported from immuneACCESS, the table was reduced by TCRdb to in-frame sequences with V and J called. These copies leave out some clones; in studies compared against another copy, an unresolved V gene accounts for under half, and the cause of the remainder is not known. V and J calls and clone size follow that table, whereas D and trimming were derived from the DNA. This sample has about 1.5 million clones in its table, and under 99% of those were observed once. The ten largest clonotypes hold roughly 0.4% of the sample.

Donors were healthy HIV-negative adults with no recently reported acute infections or vaccinations. Every donor was a Caucasian adult living in Nashville, Tennessee, USA. Magnetic negative selection was used to enrich CD4+ T cells, after which naive cells were positively selected on CD45RA and the negative fraction became the memory subset. Blood was obtained by leukapheresis, after which PBMCs were separated by Ficoll-Histopaque density gradient centrifugation and cryopreserved in liquid nitrogen vapor phase. Analytical flow cytometry was used to check the purity and quantity of every magnetically sorted T cell population. Each sorted fraction had its genomic DNA isolated and then quantified by UV absorbance on a Nanodrop 2000c. At the junction V is shortened by 1 base and J by 5 bases; bases outside the gene matches: 6. Measured from the cysteine to the phenylalanine, the CDR3 is 15 residues long. Only CDR3 DNA is held: 45 bases, read in frame from base 1. Based on the germline V gene, the CDR1 and CDR2 sequences are SGHRS and YFSETQ.

Recombination connected TRBV5-1 to TRBJ2-7; 10 central nucleotides agree with TRBD2. Sequencing was carried out using naive CD4+ T cells sorted from blood. In light of the paper, this sample's cell subset or site label describes: CD45RA+ positively selected. This receptor was taken from a man aged 25 to 40 in good health. The nucleotides are TGCGCCAGCAGCTTGATCGGGACTAGCGCCGACGAGCAGTACTTC. Its product reads: CASSLIGTSADEQYF.